The 18 T cell receptor beta chains in this list originate from one sample, sequenced in a study of blood T cell repertoires in COVID-19. The table came from immunoSEQ multiplex PCR; TCRdb's copy has only in-frame clones and leaves some out. This table holds 45,000 or so clones, around 88% found once. The sample was peripheral blood. Receptor source: a woman aged 55-69 years with acute or convalescent COVID-19.

V usage is TRBV6-5 and J usage is TRBJ2-2; TRBD2 agrees at 8 bases. The CDR3 has 14 amino acids. Germline-derived CDR1 and CDR2 are MNHEY and SVGAGI. J gave up 4 bases and V 9 bases, and 7 bases lay outside the gene matches. CDR3 nucleotide sequence: TGTGCCAGTAGAGCGGGGGTTGGCACCGGGGAGCTGTTTTTT. Residues: CASRAGVGTGELFF.

The chain employs TRBV5-8 and TRBJ1-5; 8 positions agree with TRBD1. Germline trimming cut 4 bases from V and 7 bases from J; bases unmatched to any gene: 4. The length of the CDR3 is 13 residues. Germline V gene data show CDR1 as SGHTS and CDR2 as YDEGEE. This CDR3 is CASSRDRFQPQHF. The CDR3 DNA sequence: TGTGCCAGCAGCCGGGACAGGTTCCAGCCCCAGCATTTT.

This clone has more than one count but fewer than ten. Other DNA sequences in the same sample also yield this CDR3. The gene calls are TRBV18 and TRBJ1-2, with 7 bases identical to TRBD1. The V gene end was trimmed by 0 bases and the J gene end by 7 bases; junction bases not matched to a gene: 11. There are 16 residues in the CDR3. Germline V gene lookup returns CDR1 KGHSH and CDR2 LQKENI. The CDR3, as DNA: TGTGCCAGCTCACCACCCTCACAGGGGTTTTTTTCTGGCTACACCTTC. Translated, it gives CASSPPSQGFFSGYTF.

This clone occurred once. The chain joins TRBV12-3 or TRBV12-4 to TRBJ1-3; unclear D gene. CDR3 length equals 13 residues. V was cut by 7 bases and J by 5 bases, with 12 bases left in between. The CDR3 reads CASTKTVRNTIYF. DNA for the CDR3: TGTGCCAGCACAAAAACTGTCCGAAACACCATATATTTT.

The chain has TRBV3-1 (or the pseudogene TRBV3-2) and TRBJ2-7; a weak D match, TRBD1 (6 bases). The CDR3 runs to 15 residues. The germline V gene has CDR1 LGHDT and CDR2 YNNKEL (reference sequence). The ends were cut back, 1 base at V and 2 bases at J, with 12 bases in the middle. CDR3: CASSQVRGPTYEQYF. CDR3 nucleotides: TGTGCCAGCAGCCAAGTCAGGGGACCTACCTACGAGCAGTACTTC.

V is TRBV3-1 (or the pseudogene TRBV3-2) and J is TRBJ2-1; TRBD2 aligns across 8 bases. The germline V gene encodes CDR1 LGHDT and CDR2 YNNKEL (reference sequence). The CDR3 length is 18 residues. Trimming cost V 2 bases and J 2 bases; bases outside gene matches: 11. CDR3 loop: CASSQRRGLVVPYNEQFF. DNA for the CDR3: TGTGCCAGCAGCCAAAGGCGGGGACTAGTCGTCCCCTACAATGAGCAGTTCTTC.

This chain connects TRBV19 to TRBJ2-7, with TRBD2 identical over 8 bases. Germline values: CDR1 LNHDA, CDR2 SQIVND (reference sequence). The CDR3 loop spans 14 amino acids. Unmatched junction bases numbered 8, after V lost 5 bases and J lost 5 bases. The CDR3 coding sequence is TGTGCCAGTAGTCACTACTACGGGGGGGACGAGCAGTACTTC. Translated: CASSHYYGGDEQYF.

The chain has TRBV28 and TRBJ2-7; 8 nucleotides align to TRBD1. The CDR3 consists of 13 residues. V was clipped by 10 bases and J by 4 bases; unmatched bases: 9. Germline values: CDR1 MDHEN, CDR2 SYDVKM. CDR3 nucleotides: TGTGCCATCCAGAGGACAGGGAGGTACGAGCAGTACTTC. Its protein is CAIQRTGRYEQYF.

V and J are TRBV5-1 and TRBJ2-7; 7 bases align to TRBD1. Trimming removed 4 bases from V and 4 bases from J; junction bases left unmatched: 14. CDR1 SGHRS and CDR2 YFSETQ come from the germline V gene. CDR3 length equals 16 residues. The CDR3 loop is CASSHSGRGFGYEQYF. The CDR3 nucleotides are TGCGCCAGCAGCCACTCAGGCAGGGGGTTTGGGTACGAGCAGTACTTC.

The chain recombines TRBV5-4 with TRBJ1-1; perhaps TRBD1 as D (6 bases). This CDR3 is 15 amino acids long. From germline, CDR1 is SGHNT and CDR2 YYREEE (reference sequence). With 5 bases removed from V and 1 base from J, the gap between germline ends came to 15 bases. CDR3 nucleotides: TGTGCCAGCAGGCCGAGGACAGTTACGAACACTGAAGCTTTCTTT. It specifies CASRPRTVTNTEAFF.

This clone was observed a few times. The rearrangement links TRBV28 to TRBJ1-4; tentatively, D is TRBD1 (5 bases). Per germline, CDR1 MDHEN and CDR2 SYDVKM. The CDR3 loop spans 15 amino acids. V was cut by 8 bases and J by 0 bases, with 13 bases left in between. DNA of the CDR3: TGTGCCAGCCTCGGACAACTTCCAACTAATGAAAAACTGTTTTTT. This codes for CASLGQLPTNEKLFF. The whole variable domain, filled in from reference TRBV28 and TRBJ1-4, reads DVKVTQSSRYLVKRTGEKVFLECVQDMDHENMFWYRQDPGLGLRLIYFSYDVKMKEKGDIPEGYSVSREKKERFSLILESASTNQTSMYLCASLGQLPTNEKLFFGSGTQLSVL.

The CDR3 spells CASSPRTVRGTEAFF. The CDR3 DNA reads as TGTGCCAGCAGCCCACGGACAGTCAGGGGCACTGAAGCTTTCTTT. The chain employs TRBV3-1 (or the pseudogene TRBV3-2) and TRBJ1-1, with D maybe TRBD1 (6 bases). Trimming stripped 4 bases from V and 4 bases from J, with 16 bases between. Germline V gene data show CDR1 as LGHDT and CDR2 as YNNKEL (reference sequence). The CDR3 has 15 residues.

This clone was counted a single time. The rearrangement joins TRBV6-6 to TRBJ1-5, with D tentatively TRBD1 (5 bases). From germline, CDR1 is MNHNY and CDR2 SVGAGI (reference sequence). There are 13 residues in the CDR3. V was clipped by 6 bases and J by 0 bases, with 6 bases between them. The DNA for the CDR3 is TGTGCCAGCAGACAGGATAGCAATCAGCCCCAGCATTTT. The encoded protein is CASRQDSNQPQHF.

The genes are TRBV6-5 and TRBJ1-6, with TRBD1 as a possible D gene (6 bases). The V gene's germline CDR1 is MNHEY and CDR2 SVGAGI. Trimming took off 0 bases at V and 5 bases at J, with 11 bases between the two ends. This CDR3 has 16 amino acids. As DNA, the CDR3 is TGTGCCAGCAGTTACTCTCTCCAGGGGAATAATTCACCCCTCCACTTT. Its protein is CASSYSLQGNNSPLHF.

The chain employs TRBV27 and TRBJ2-1, with 11 bases that match TRBD2. The CDR3 is 15 amino acids. In germline, CDR1 is MNHEY, CDR2 SMNVEV (reference sequence). The V and J ends lost 7 bases and 5 bases, in that order; junction bases with no gene match: 7. In nucleotides, the CDR3 is TGTGCCAGCAACCTAGCGGGACTAGCGGACAATGAGCAGTTCTTC. It codes for CASNLAGLADNEQFF.

The rearrangement uses TRBV9 and TRBJ2-3; D is perhaps TRBD1 (5 bases). Germline V gene sequence: CDR1 SGDLS, CDR2 YYNGEE. This CDR3 spans 15 amino acids. Trimming stripped 6 bases from V and 2 bases from J, with 16 bases between. As DNA, the CDR3 is TGTGCCAGCACCCCCCAGGGCGTATTCACAGATACGCAGTATTTT. It translates to CASTPQGVFTDTQYF.

This chain links TRBV6-5 with TRBJ1-2, with D hard to call. V lost 4 bases and J 3 bases, leaving 9 bases between the germline ends. Germline V gene sequence: CDR1 MNHEY, CDR2 SVGAGI. The CDR3 contains 13 residues. The CDR3: CASSFSGDYGYTF. CDR3 coding DNA: TGTGCCAGCAGTTTCAGTGGAGACTATGGCTACACCTTC.

The genes are TRBV5-5 and TRBJ1-3; 10 nucleotides line up with TRBD1. The germline V gene encodes CDR1 SGHKS and CDR2 YYEKEE (reference sequence). Trimming at V came to 4 bases and at J to 0 bases, leaving 7 bases not matched to a gene. The CDR3 loop spans 17 amino acids. CDR3 amino acids: CASSPGTGALSGNTIYF. The CDR3 nucleotides are TGTGCCAGCAGCCCGGGGACAGGGGCGCTCTCTGGAAACACCATATATTTT.